Listed below are T cell receptor beta chains from one sample, sequenced in a study of persistence of HIV-infected CD4 T cells. Some clones are missing from TCRdb's copy, which holds only in-frame ones; the method was immunoSEQ multiplex PCR. In the table there are under 45,000 clones, around 92% of which are singletons. No antigens are known for them. The sequenced sample was CD4+ T cells sorted from PBMCs after approximately 19-hour stimulation, obtained from a patient who received antiretroviral therapy. Receptors were obtained from an adult man with HIV who was CMV-seropositive. CDR3s leave out the opening cysteine and the closing phenylalanine or tryptophan. Fields, in order: V gene, CDR3 protein.

V: TRBV6-6
CDR3: ASSHQGYDTQY

V: TRBV6-6
CDR3: ASSGRAGAYNEQF

V: TRBV18
CDR3: ASSRGRNEKLF

V: TRBV2
CDR3: ASSTDRGRPGEQF

V: TRBV5-1
CDR3: ASAYRGTGANVLT

V: TRBV27
CDR3: ASSYKAGADTDTQY

V: TRBV6-6
CDR3: ASSLGQGNTEAF

V: TRBV3-1/TRBV3-2
CDR3: ASSFVNTEAF

V: TRBV18
CDR3: ASSPERTGRTEAF

V: TRBV15
CDR3: ATSRDTRYSNQPQH

V: TRBV9
CDR3: ASSVAFIPPGGGTEAF

V: TRBV7-2
CDR3: ASSYRDILNTEAF

V: TRBV7-2
CDR3: ASSRGTGSWQPQH

V: TRBV6-5
CDR3: ASSHPGGGGPELF

V: TRBV6-6
CDR3: ASSYRDRGYGYT

V: TRBV12-3/TRBV12-4
CDR3: ASSFGEVGYT

V: TRBV19
CDR3: ASSIGLEGLVVGSYNEQF

V: TRBV24-1
CDR3: ATSDASRGIETQY

V: TRBV28
CDR3: ASQTGGYEQY

V: TRBV5-1
CDR3: ASGRGDSGYEQY

V: TRBV29-1
CDR3: SARTGTIQGEQY

V: TRBV29-1
CDR3: SVSGGLHNEQF

V: TRBV27
CDR3: ASSPRPAFNEKLF

V: TRBV3-1/TRBV3-2
CDR3: ASSQGGREKLF

V: TRBV10-3
CDR3: AISGTENQPQH

V: TRBV28
CDR3: ASSSGGTGGRGEAF

V: TRBV12-3/TRBV12-4
CDR3: ASSRLGSPLH

V: TRBV5-5
CDR3: ASSSGLLAGPTDTQY

V: TRBV5-1
CDR3: ASSRDSYEQY

V: TRBV5-6
CDR3: ASSFRTNNGNQPQH

V: TRBV19
CDR3: ASSLVRGQSGYT

V: TRBV12-3/TRBV12-4
CDR3: ASSLDTRNEQF

V: TRBV10-3
CDR3: AIAGTGLNTEAF

V: TRBV9
CDR3: ASSPIGNTIY

V: TRBV5-4
CDR3: ASSLYGDSPLH

V: TRBV5-8
CDR3: ASSFPGSGANVLT

V: TRBV19
CDR3: ASREGRAAGNTIY

V: TRBV30
CDR3: AWSVQVNTEAF

V: TRBV2
CDR3: ASRTAGHTDTQY

V: TRBV4-1
CDR3: ASSQGVVRSGNTIY

V: TRBV5-1
CDR3: ASSLIPTEEQY

V: TRBV28
CDR3: ASRSGEYEQY

V: TRBV18
CDR3: ASSLTAAGGNTEAF

V: TRBV24-1
CDR3: ATSDGGGPSYNEQF

V: TRBV6-1
CDR3: ASSEQEGPYGYT

V: TRBV19
CDR3: ASSINHLGINYGYT

V: TRBV21-1
CDR3: ASSTSRQGWSLYTEAF

V: TRBV25-1
CDR3: ASSEEATGEDTEAF

V: TRBV4-1
CDR3: ASSHGDRDAYEQY

V: TRBV5-1
CDR3: ASSLGVKGDTQY

V: TRBV10-3
CDR3: AASTGNTEAF

V: TRBV6-5
CDR3: ASLLQGSGANVLT

V: TRBV6-5
CDR3: ASLEGGGRTEAF

V: TRBV29-1
CDR3: SVLLGTGFTDTQY

V: TRBV5-1
CDR3: ASSFPSGVNEQF

V: TRBV18
CDR3: ASSPGRSSYNEQF

V: TRBV10-3
CDR3: ASSQGRAEAF

V: TRBV28
CDR3: ASSLARVRSYT

V: TRBV5-1
CDR3: ASSLGGARGDEQY

V: TRBV15
CDR3: ATRQGAANEKLF